The 18 T cell receptor beta chains below were found in one sample sequenced in a study of blood T cell repertoires in COVID-19. Sequencing used immunoSEQ multiplex PCR; TCRdb keeps in-frame clones, though not all of them. This repertoire shows approximately 130,000 clones, around nine tenths found once; its top ten account for about 2.1%. The specimen sequenced was peripheral blood. The source is a woman aged 45 to 65 with acute or convalescent COVID-19.

The chain combines TRBV11-2 with TRBJ1-2; D not resolved. The CDR3 length is 12 residues. CDR1 and CDR2 (germline): SGHAT, FQNNGV. Trimming removed 5 bases from V and 7 bases from J, with 11 bases in between. The CDR3 spells CASSQNRGGYTF. CDR3 nucleotide sequence: TGTGCCAGCAGCCAAAACCGGGGTGGCTACACCTTC.

This chain links TRBV3-1 (or the pseudogene TRBV3-2) with TRBJ2-1, with D possibly matching TRBD2 (6 bases). V was clipped by 4 bases and J by 7 bases, with 17 bases between them. Germline V gene lookup returns CDR1 LGHDT and CDR2 YNNKEL (reference sequence). This CDR3 has 15 residues. The CDR3 reads CASSLAPLGGNEQFF. CDR3 in DNA: TGTGCCAGCAGCCTTGCTCCCTTGGGGGGTAATGAGCAGTTCTTC.

The rearrangement uses TRBV15 and TRBJ1-1; D gene ambiguous. This CDR3 contains 13 residues. With 0 bases removed from V and 4 bases from J, the gap between germline ends came to 6 bases. Germline values: CDR1 LNHNV, CDR2 YYDKDF (reference sequence). As DNA, the CDR3 is TGTGCCACCAGCAGAGATGAGCGCACTGAAGCTTTCTTT. Translated, it gives CATSRDERTEAFF.

The rearrangement joins TRBV3-1 (or the pseudogene TRBV3-2) to TRBJ2-6; a weak D match, TRBD1 (6 bases). This CDR3 is built from 20 residues. V was trimmed by 4 bases and J by 0 bases, leaving 22 bases between them. Per the germline V gene, CDR1 is LGHDT and CDR2 is YNNKEL (reference sequence). The CDR3 spells CASSRALYPGANSGANVLTF. In DNA form, the CDR3 reads TGTGCCAGCAGCCGAGCATTATACCCAGGGGCCAACTCTGGGGCCAACGTCCTGACTTTC.

The rearrangement joins TRBV11-2 to TRBJ2-3; D is uncertain. This CDR3 contains 12 residues. Germline V gene data show CDR1 as SGHAT and CDR2 as FQNNGV. The V gene lost 4 bases and the J gene lost 6 bases, with 8 bases spanning the gap. The CDR3 sequence: CASSSSLDTQYF. CDR3 DNA sequence: TGTGCCAGCAGCTCCAGTCTGGATACGCAGTATTTT.

The V and J genes are TRBV3-1 (or the pseudogene TRBV3-2) and TRBJ2-3; 11 bases fit TRBD2. The germline V gene has CDR1 LGHDT and CDR2 YNNKEL (reference sequence). The ends lost 4 bases at V and 0 bases at J; junction bases unmatched: 9. The CDR3 is made up of 18 amino acids. The CDR3 DNA reads TGTGCCAGCAGCCGTGACAGGACTAGCGGGCAGAGCACAGATACGCAGTATTTT. The encoded protein is CASSRDRTSGQSTDTQYF.

CDR3 protein: CASSPKLGQYNSPLHF. The CDR3 nucleotides are TGTGCCAGCAGCCCGAAGCTGGGACAATATAATTCACCCCTCCACTTT. The chain joins TRBV7-8 to TRBJ1-6, with a possible D match to TRBD1 (6 bases). The V end lost 5 bases, the J end lost 4 bases, and 15 bases lay between the germline ends. The CDR3 is 16 residues long. Per germline, CDR1 SGHVS and CDR2 FQNEAQ.

This clone was detected once. J is TRBJ1-3 and V is TRBV6-5, with 7 positions matching TRBD1. The V and J ends lost 6 bases and 4 bases, in that order; junction bases with no gene match: 6. This CDR3 has 14 residues. Germline values: CDR1 MNHEY, CDR2 SVGAGI. For the CDR3, the DNA is TGTGCCAGCAGCCTCACAGGGGACGGAAACACCATATATTTT. Protein product: CASSLTGDGNTIYF.

This clone was observed a handful of times. This sequence joins TRBV19 and TRBJ1-2; weak D call: TRBD1 (6 bases). CDR1 is LNHDA, CDR2 SQIVND, per germline (reference sequence). V lost 8 bases to trimming and J lost 2 bases, with 9 bases between them. The CDR3 spans 12 residues. DNA for the CDR3: TGTGCCAGTCGACAGGAAAACTATGGCTACACCTTC. This translates into CASRQENYGYTF. The full variable domain, in which reference TRBV19 and TRBJ1-2 provide the parts outside the CDR3, is DGGITQSPKYLFRKEGQNVTLSCEQNLNHDAMYWYRQDPGQGLRLIYYSQIVNDFQKGDIAEGYSVSREKKESFPLTVTSAQKNPTAFYLCASRQENYGYTFGSGTRLTVV.

The rearrangement links TRBV29-1 to TRBJ1-2; 8 nucleotides align to TRBD1. V trimming: 4 bases; J trimming: 4 bases; junction bases outside the gene matches: 14. This CDR3 has 16 amino acids. The V gene's germline CDR1 is SQVTM and CDR2 ANQGSEA. The DNA of the CDR3 is TGCAGCGTTGTCCTGACCCGGACAGGGACATTCTATGGCTACACCTTC. This encodes CSVVLTRTGTFYGYTF.

The chain has TRBV6-5 and TRBJ1-2; D might be TRBD1 (6 bases). V was shortened by 8 bases and J by 4 bases, with 14 bases between the two germline ends. Germline CDR1 and CDR2: MNHEY and SVGAGI. CDR3 size: 13 residues. CDR3 sequence reads: CASCVTGIYGYTF. DNA of the CDR3: TGTGCCAGCTGCGTGACAGGAATCTATGGCTACACCTTC.

The chain recombines TRBV6-5 with TRBJ1-2; 7 bases are shared with TRBD1. The length of the CDR3 is 14 residues. After removal of 6 bases from V and 0 bases from J, the junction contained 4 bases not matched to a gene. Germline values: CDR1 MNHEY, CDR2 SVGAGI. This CDR3 reads CASSSDRANYGYTF. Here the CDR3 DNA reads TGTGCCAGCAGCAGTGACAGGGCTAACTATGGCTACACCTTC.

The chain is built from TRBV5-1 and TRBJ1-1; D possibly corresponds to TRBD1 (6 bases). Germline values: CDR1 SGHRS, CDR2 YFSETQ. V was pared by 4 bases and J by 4 bases, with 20 bases between. The CDR3 is made up of 16 amino acids. CDR3 DNA sequence: TGCGCCAGCAGCCAGGGGTCTCAGGGGTATGGCACTGAAGCTTTCTTT. Its translation: CASSQGSQGYGTEAFF.

The chain employs TRBV20-1 and TRBJ1-2; 9 bases are a match to TRBD1. This CDR3 contains 11 residues. V lost 7 bases, J lost 7 bases, and 4 bases stayed unmatched. The germline V gene has CDR1 DFQATT and CDR2 SNEGSKA (reference sequence). CDR3 sequence: CSGTGDPGYTF. In DNA, the CDR3 is TGCAGTGGGACAGGGGACCCTGGCTACACCTTC.

This chain joins TRBV18 and TRBJ1-2; D gene uncertain. V lost 5 bases, J lost 0 bases, and 13 bases lay in between. This CDR3 comprises 15 residues. CDR1 is KGHSH and CDR2 is LQKENI in the germline V gene. The CDR3 loop is CASSAGTETNYGYTF. The DNA for the CDR3 is TGTGCCAGCTCAGCGGGAACAGAAACTAACTATGGCTACACCTTC.

This clone is a singleton in its sample. A read error may produce the germline difference seen at one junction end. V is TRBV12-3 or TRBV12-4 and J is TRBJ1-2, with TRBD1 matching over 9 bases. CDR3 length: 13 amino acids. The CDR3 nucleotides read TGTGCCAGCAGACTGACAGGGGGAATCTTGCTCGTTTTC. Translation: CASRLTGGILLVF.

The V gene is TRBV15, the J gene TRBJ2-7, with 7 bases identical to TRBD2. V dropped 0 bases and J dropped 2; count of bases not matched to a gene: 4. The CDR3 runs to 15 residues. Germline V CDR1 and CDR2: LNHNV, YYDKDF (reference sequence). The CDR3 DNA reads as TGTGCCACCAGCAGAGAACGGGGGGTTGCCTACGAGCAGTACTTC. As protein: CATSRERGVAYEQYF.

For the CDR3, the DNA is TGTGCCAGCAGTCCCCGGGACAGGGCAAATAGCAATCAGCCCCAGCATTTT. This gives the protein CASSPRDRANSNQPQHF. This chain connects TRBV6-6 to TRBJ1-5, with 9 bases identical to TRBD1. Germline V gene lookup returns CDR1 MNHNY and CDR2 SVGAGI (reference sequence). The CDR3 loop spans 17 amino acids. Trimming at V came to 5 bases and at J to 0 bases, leaving 8 bases not matched to a gene.